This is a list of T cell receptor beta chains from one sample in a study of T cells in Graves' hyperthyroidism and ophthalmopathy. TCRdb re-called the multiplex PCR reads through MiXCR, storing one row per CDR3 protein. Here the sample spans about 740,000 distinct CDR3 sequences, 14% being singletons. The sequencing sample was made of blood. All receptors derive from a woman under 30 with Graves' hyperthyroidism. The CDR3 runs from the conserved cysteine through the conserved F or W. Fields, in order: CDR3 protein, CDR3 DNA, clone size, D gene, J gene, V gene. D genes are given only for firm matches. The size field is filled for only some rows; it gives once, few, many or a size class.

CASSLGQLQGTEAFF	TGTGCCAGCAGCTTGGGGCAGCTACAGGGCACTGAAGCTTTCTTT	many	NA	TRBJ1-1	TRBV5-8
CASSLPGGYEQYF	TGTGCCAGCAGCTTACCAGGGGGTTACGAGCAGTACTTC	many	TRBD1	TRBJ2-7	TRBV7-2
CATSDHKGLPDTDTQYF	TGTGCCACCAGTGATCACAAGGGTTTGCCAGACACAGATACGCAGTATTTT	NA	NA	TRBJ2-3	TRBV24-1
CASSPTRETDTQYF	TGTGCCAGCAGTCCTACTAGGGAGACAGATACGCAGTATTTT	NA	NA	TRBJ2-3	TRBV6-2/TRBV6-3
CASSYGTTYEQYF	TGTGCCAGCAGTTACGGGACTACCTACGAGCAGTACTTC	few	TRBD2	TRBJ2-7	TRBV6-5
CASSPLAGSFSYEQYF	TGCGCCAGCAGCCCCCTCGCAGGGTCCTTCTCCTACGAGCAGTACTTC	NA	NA	TRBJ2-7	TRBV5-1
CASSQETGTYNEQFF	TGCGCCAGCAGCCAAGAGACGGGTACCTACAATGAGCAGTTCTTC	many	NA	TRBJ2-1	TRBV4-1
CATSRSPGQGGYGYTF	TGTGCCACCAGCAGATCCCCAGGACAGGGTGGCTATGGCTACACCTTC	NA	TRBD1	TRBJ1-2	TRBV15
CASSLLAGMETQYF	TGTGCCAGCAGCTTACTAGCGGGAATGGAGACCCAGTACTTC	NA	TRBD2	TRBJ2-5	TRBV11-2
CSSKRRLSNEQFF	TGCAGCTCCAAGAGGAGGCTCAGTAATGAGCAGTTCTTC	few	NA	TRBJ2-1	TRBV29-1
CASSLDRGSHNEQFF	TGTGCCAGCAGCTTAGATCGCGGGAGCCACAATGAGCAGTTCTTC	many	TRBD2	TRBJ2-1	TRBV11-2
CASSEADRVETQYF	TGTGCCAGCAGTGAAGCGGACAGGGTAGAGACCCAGTACTTC	many	TRBD1	TRBJ2-5	TRBV2
CASSQGSGRYEAFF	TGCGCCAGCAGCCAAGGGAGTGGGCGTTACGAAGCTTTCTTT	many	NA	TRBJ1-1	TRBV4-1
CSARSGTVQETQYF	TGCAGTGCTAGAAGCGGGACAGTACAAGAGACCCAGTACTTC	NA	NA	TRBJ2-5	TRBV20-1
CASSLDEGLYGYTF	TGTGCCAGCAGCTTAGACGAGGGTTTGTATGGCTACACCTTC	many	NA	TRBJ1-2	TRBV11-2
CASKRTSTDTQYF	TGTGCCAGCAAAAGGACTAGCACAGATACGCAGTATTTT	NA	NA	TRBJ2-3	TRBV5-5
CASGLGSGRTGELFF	TGTGCTAGTGGTCTGGGGTCAGGAAGAACCGGGGAGCTGTTTTTT	few	NA	TRBJ2-2	TRBV12-5
CASSPWLLAGGEQYF	TGTGCCAGCAGCCCCTGGCTCCTAGCGGGAGGGGAGCAGTACTTC	many	TRBD2	TRBJ2-7	TRBV3-1
CAWSVRITGRGPNQPQHF	TGTGCCTGGAGTGTACGAATTACGGGCAGGGGCCCCAATCAGCCCCAGCATTTT	NA	NA	TRBJ1-5	TRBV30
CASSQGAILNTGELFF	TGCGCCAGCAGCCAGGGGGCCATCCTGAACACCGGGGAGCTGTTTTTT	many	NA	TRBJ2-2	TRBV4-1
CASSSNGGRAYNEQFF	TGTGCCAGCAGCTCTAATGGGGGGAGGGCCTACAATGAGCAGTTCTTC	NA	TRBD2	TRBJ2-1	TRBV5-4
CSASDSSRLGNTIYF	TGCAGTGCTAGCGACAGCTCCCGCCTTGGAAACACCATATATTTT	many	NA	TRBJ1-3	TRBV20-1
CASSTGARTEAFF	TGTGCCAGCTCGACAGGGGCGCGGACTGAAGCTTTCTTT	many	TRBD1	TRBJ1-1	TRBV18
CASSSTFTDTQYF	TGTGCCAGCAGTTCGACATTCACAGATACGCAGTATTTT	many	NA	TRBJ2-3	TRBV27
CSALLYRSYEQYF	TGCAGTGCTCTCCTTTACAGGTCCTACGAGCAGTACTTC	NA	NA	TRBJ2-7	TRBV20-1
CASSYSSDRGLGEPQHF	TGTGCCAGCAGTTACTCATCCGACAGGGGGCTTGGGGAGCCCCAGCATTTT	NA	TRBD1	TRBJ1-5	TRBV6-2/TRBV6-3
CASSRTSGGYEQYF	TGTGCCAGCAGTCGGACTAGCGGTGGCTACGAGCAGTACTTC	NA	TRBD2	TRBJ2-7	TRBV12-3/TRBV12-4
CASSRTSAADTQYF	TGCGCCAGCAGCCGGACTAGCGCGGCAGATACGCAGTATTTT	few	TRBD2	TRBJ2-3	TRBV5-1
CASMGQAPDTQYF	TGTGCCAGCATGGGACAGGCCCCCGATACGCAGTATTTT	NA	TRBD1	TRBJ2-3	TRBV7-9
CASSGQTSGRYEQYF	TGTGCCAGTAGTGGTCAGACTAGCGGCAGATACGAGCAGTACTTC	NA	TRBD2	TRBJ2-7	TRBV19
CASSPSLAGGDEQFF	TGTGCCAGCTCACCAAGCCTAGCGGGAGGGGACGAGCAGTTCTTC	NA	TRBD2	TRBJ2-1	TRBV18
CASSLYGRGPQETQYF	TGTGCCAGCAGCTTATATGGCAGGGGGCCCCAAGAGACCCAGTACTTC	NA	TRBD1	TRBJ2-5	TRBV7-2
CASSIAGGITEAFF	TGTGCCAGTAGTATTGCAGGAGGAATCACTGAAGCTTTCTTT	many	NA	TRBJ1-1	TRBV19